Included here is one TCR beta chain sequence, with context. No antigen is known for it. This CDR3 has 14 residues. The ends were cut back, 0 bases at V and 5 bases at J, with 11 bases in the middle. Germline CDR1 and CDR2: SGHRS and YFSETQ. These data come from a study of cytomegalovirus exposure and HLA in healthy donors. General observations from the study: The study flagged approximately 180 TCR beta chains as cytomegalovirus-associated. Earlier analysis found most TCR beta V segments productive about 87% or about 30% of the time. Among the CMV-associated chains, a few were confirmed in vitro as specific for CMV antigens. When analyzed later, a missense DCLRE1C variant was found to be linked to TCR beta V- and J-gene trimming.

The primer mix had 60 Vbeta and 13 Jbeta primers. Only in-frame clones appear in the TCRdb table, and some are missing; sequencing was by immunoSEQ multiplex PCR. Of 100,000 to 150,000 clones listed, roughly 77% are singletons. The sample was PBMCs. The chain joins TRBV5-1 to TRBJ2-5; D gene unclear. This sequence originates from a man between 25 and 39 years old in good health and CMV-seronegative. The CDR3 DNA reads TGCGCCAGCAGCTTGGGGCGGTCGGCGGAGACCCAGTACTTC. Amino acid sequence: CASSLGRSAETQYF.